The sequence of this TCR beta chain was determined in a study of cytomegalovirus exposure and HLA in healthy donors. Study information: Researchers previously reported finding 117 million unique TCR beta sequences from 170 million or so T cells. Regarding the study as a whole: Testing in vitro showed a few CMV-associated chains specific for CMV antigens.

CMV serostatus was not recorded for this donor. Amplification used 60 Vbeta primers and 13 Jbeta primers. Assay: immunoSEQ multiplex PCR; the TCRdb copy retains only in-frame clones and omits some. The sample holds more than 130,000 clones, roughly two thirds seen once. Concerning this clone: Its antigen is as yet unknown.

Germline loops: CDR1 SGHDT, CDR2 YYEEEE. CDR3 size: 15 residues. J lost 6 bases, V lost 4 bases, and 10 bases had no gene match. The sequence was obtained from a human donor in good health. J is TRBJ1-2 and V is TRBV5-6; 9 bases map to TRBD1. The sequenced sample was PBMCs. The CDR3 loop reads CASSTPTGGADGYTF. For the CDR3, the DNA is TGTGCCAGCAGCACCCCCACAGGGGGCGCGGATGGCTACACCTTC.